This passage covers 3 T cell receptor beta chains from one sample sequenced in a study of shared clonotypes between healthy human individuals. Data came from immunoSEQ multiplex PCR; TCRdb stores just in-frame clones and leaves some out. The sample shows fewer than 850,000 clones, just over 95% of them seen only once. Terminally differentiated effector memory CD45RA+ cells were left out of the naive CD8 fraction, which was CD45RO-negative and positively selected for CCR7. What was sequenced was naive CD8+ T cells sorted from blood. Source of these receptors: a man under 40 in good health.

The V gene is TRBV27, the J gene TRBJ1-1, with D unclear. Trimming removed 6 bases at V and 1 base at J, with 9 bases between. Looked up from germline, CDR1 is MNHEY and CDR2 is SMNVEV (reference sequence). The CDR3 is made up of 13 amino acids. DNA for the CDR3: TGTGCCAGCAGGCCCACGGGGAACACTGAAGCTTTCTTT. Translating it yields CASRPTGNTEAFF.

The genes are TRBV7-9 and TRBJ1-5; D is possibly TRBD1 (6 bases). V was clipped by 1 base and J by 0 bases, with 16 bases between them. CDR1 SEHNR and CDR2 FQNEAQ come from the germline V gene (reference sequence). The CDR3 covers 18 residues. The CDR3 region is CASSLGATGLYSNQPQHF. For the CDR3, the DNA is TGTGCCAGCAGCTTAGGGGCGACAGGACTCTATAGCAATCAGCCCCAGCATTTT.

This rearrangement joins TRBV27 to TRBJ2-1; 7 nucleotides align to TRBD2. With 5 bases clipped from V and 10 bases from J, the junction kept 11 bases outside the gene matches. CDR3 length: 14 amino acids. Germline CDR1 MNHEY, CDR2 SMNVEV (reference sequence). The CDR3 is CASSPLKSGTEQFF. CDR3 DNA sequence: TGTGCCAGCAGTCCATTGAAAAGCGGGACCGAGCAGTTCTTC.